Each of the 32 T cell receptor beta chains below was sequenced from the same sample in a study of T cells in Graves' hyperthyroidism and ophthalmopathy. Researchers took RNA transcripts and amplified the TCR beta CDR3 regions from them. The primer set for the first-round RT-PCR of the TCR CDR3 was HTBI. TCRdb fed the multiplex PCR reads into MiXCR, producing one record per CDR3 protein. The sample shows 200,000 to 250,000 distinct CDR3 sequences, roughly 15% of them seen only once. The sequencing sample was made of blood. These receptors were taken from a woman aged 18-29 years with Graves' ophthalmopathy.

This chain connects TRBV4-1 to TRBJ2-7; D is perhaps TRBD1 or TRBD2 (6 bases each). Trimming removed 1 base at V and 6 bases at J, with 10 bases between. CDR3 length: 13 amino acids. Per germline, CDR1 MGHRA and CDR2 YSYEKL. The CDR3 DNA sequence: TGCGCCAGCAGCCAAGTGAAGGGGGGCGAGCAGTACTTC. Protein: CASSQVKGGEQYF.

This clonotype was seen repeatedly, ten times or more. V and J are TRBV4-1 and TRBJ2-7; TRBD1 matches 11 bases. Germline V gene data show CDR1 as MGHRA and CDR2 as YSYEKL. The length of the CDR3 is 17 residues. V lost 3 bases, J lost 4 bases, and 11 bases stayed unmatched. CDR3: CASSQVGRTGGGYEQYF. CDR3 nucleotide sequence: TGCGCCAGCAGCCAGGTGGGGAGGACAGGGGGCGGGTACGAGCAGTACTTC.

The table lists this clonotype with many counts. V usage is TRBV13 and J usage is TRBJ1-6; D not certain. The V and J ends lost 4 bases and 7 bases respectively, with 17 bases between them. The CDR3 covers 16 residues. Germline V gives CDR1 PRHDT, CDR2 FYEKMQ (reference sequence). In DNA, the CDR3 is TGTGCCAGCAGCTACTCGGAGGGCCGGAGAAATTCACCCCTCCACTTT. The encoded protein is CASSYSEGRRNSPLHF.

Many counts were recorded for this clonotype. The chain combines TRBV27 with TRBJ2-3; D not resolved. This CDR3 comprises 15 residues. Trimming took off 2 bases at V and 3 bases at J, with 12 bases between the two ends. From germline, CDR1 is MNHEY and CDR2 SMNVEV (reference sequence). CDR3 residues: CASSLIFSVTDTQYF. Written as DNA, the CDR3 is TGTGCCAGCAGTTTAATTTTTTCGGTGACAGATACGCAGTATTTT.

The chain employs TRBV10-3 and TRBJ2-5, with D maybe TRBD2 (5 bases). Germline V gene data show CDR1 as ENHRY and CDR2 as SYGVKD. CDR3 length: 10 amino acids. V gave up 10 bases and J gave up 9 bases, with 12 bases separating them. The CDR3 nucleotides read TGTGCCACCGGAACGGAGGCCCAGTACTTC. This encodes CATGTEAQYF.

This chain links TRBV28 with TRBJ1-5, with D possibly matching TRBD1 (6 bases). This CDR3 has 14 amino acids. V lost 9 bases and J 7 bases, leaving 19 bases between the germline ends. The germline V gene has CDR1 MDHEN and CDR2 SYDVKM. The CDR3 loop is CARGEGGSRQPQHF. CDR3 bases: TGTGCCAGAGGGGAGGGGGGAAGTCGGCAGCCCCAGCATTTT.

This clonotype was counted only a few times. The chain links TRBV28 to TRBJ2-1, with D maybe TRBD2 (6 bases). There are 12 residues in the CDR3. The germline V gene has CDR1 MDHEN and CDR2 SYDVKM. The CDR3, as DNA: TGTGCTAGCGGACTGATGAGCACGGAGCAGTTCTTC. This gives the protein CASGLMSTEQFF.

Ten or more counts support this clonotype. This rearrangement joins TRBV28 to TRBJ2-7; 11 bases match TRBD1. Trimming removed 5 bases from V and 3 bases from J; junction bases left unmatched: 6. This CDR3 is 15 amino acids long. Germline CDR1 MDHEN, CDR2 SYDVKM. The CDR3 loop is CASSQTGTGGYEQYF. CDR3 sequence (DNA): TGTGCCAGCAGTCAGACCGGGACAGGGGGCTACGAGCAGTACTTC.

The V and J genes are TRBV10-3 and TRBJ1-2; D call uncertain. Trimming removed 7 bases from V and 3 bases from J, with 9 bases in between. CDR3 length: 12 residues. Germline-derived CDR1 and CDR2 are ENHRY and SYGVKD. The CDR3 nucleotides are TGTGCCATCACGATGGGCGACTATGGCTACACCTTC. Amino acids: CAITMGDYGYTF.

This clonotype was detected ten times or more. DNA of the CDR3: TGTGCCAGCAGCCTCAGGGGTTTCGGAAACACCATATATTTT. This sequence encodes CASSLRGFGNTIYF. The chain is built from TRBV11-2 and TRBJ1-3; TRBD1 might be the D (6 bases). The germline CDR1 and CDR2 sequences are SGHAT and FQNNGV. Deletions cut 5 bases from V and 4 bases from J, with 12 bases between. The CDR3 has 14 residues. Variable domain in full (rest from reference TRBV11-2 and TRBJ1-3): EAGVAQSPRYKIIEKRQSVAFWCNPISGHATLYWYQQILGQGPKLLIQFQNNGVVDDSQLPKDRFSAERLKGVDSTLKIQPAKLEDSAVYLCASSLRGFGNTIYFGEGSWLTVV.

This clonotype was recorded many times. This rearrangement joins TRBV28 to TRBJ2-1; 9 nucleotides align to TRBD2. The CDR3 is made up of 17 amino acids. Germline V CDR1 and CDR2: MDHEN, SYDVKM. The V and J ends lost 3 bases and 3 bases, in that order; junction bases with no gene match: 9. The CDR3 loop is CASSFSPGAGGYNEQFF. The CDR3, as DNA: TGTGCCAGCAGTTTTTCCCCTGGAGCGGGAGGCTACAATGAGCAGTTCTTC.

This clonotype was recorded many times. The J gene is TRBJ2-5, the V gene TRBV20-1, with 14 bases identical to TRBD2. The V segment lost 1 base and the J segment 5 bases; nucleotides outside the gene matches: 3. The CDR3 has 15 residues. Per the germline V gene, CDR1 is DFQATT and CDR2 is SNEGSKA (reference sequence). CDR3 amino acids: CSARGLAGGKETQYF. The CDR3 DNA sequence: TGCAGTGCTAGAGGACTAGCGGGAGGGAAGGAGACCCAGTACTTC.

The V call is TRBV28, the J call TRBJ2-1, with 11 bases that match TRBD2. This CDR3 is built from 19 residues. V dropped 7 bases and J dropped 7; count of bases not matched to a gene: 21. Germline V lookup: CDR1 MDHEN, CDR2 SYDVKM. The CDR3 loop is CASNPTVRTSGLRGNEQFF. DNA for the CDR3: TGTGCCAGCAACCCAACGGTGAGGACTAGCGGGTTGAGGGGGAATGAGCAGTTCTTC.

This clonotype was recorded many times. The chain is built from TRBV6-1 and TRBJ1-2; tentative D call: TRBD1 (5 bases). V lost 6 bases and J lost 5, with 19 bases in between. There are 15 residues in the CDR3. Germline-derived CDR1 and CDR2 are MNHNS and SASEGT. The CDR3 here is CASSRTGDAGYGYTF. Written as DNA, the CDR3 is TGTGCCAGCAGCCGTACGGGGGATGCGGGGTATGGCTACACCTTC.

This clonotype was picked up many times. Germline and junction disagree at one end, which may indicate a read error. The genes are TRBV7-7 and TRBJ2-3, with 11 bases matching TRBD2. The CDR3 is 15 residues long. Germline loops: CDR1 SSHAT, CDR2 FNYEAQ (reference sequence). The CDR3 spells CASSTGTSGADTQYF. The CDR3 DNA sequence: TGTGCTAGCAGCACCGGGACTAGCGGCGCAGATACGCAGTATTTT.

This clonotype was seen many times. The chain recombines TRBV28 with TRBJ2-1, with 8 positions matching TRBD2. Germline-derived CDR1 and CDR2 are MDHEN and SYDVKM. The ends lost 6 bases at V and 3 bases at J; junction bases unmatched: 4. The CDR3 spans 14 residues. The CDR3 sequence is CASSIGGDYNEQFF. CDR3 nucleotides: TGTGCCAGCAGCATCGGGGGGGACTACAATGAGCAGTTCTTC.

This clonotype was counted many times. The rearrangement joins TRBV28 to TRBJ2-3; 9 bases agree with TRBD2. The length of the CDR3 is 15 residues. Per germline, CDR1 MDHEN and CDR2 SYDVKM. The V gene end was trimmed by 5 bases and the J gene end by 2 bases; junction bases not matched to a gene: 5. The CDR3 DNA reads TGTGCCAGCAGTCGGGCTAGCGGGAACACAGATACGCAGTATTTT. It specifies CASSRASGNTDTQYF.

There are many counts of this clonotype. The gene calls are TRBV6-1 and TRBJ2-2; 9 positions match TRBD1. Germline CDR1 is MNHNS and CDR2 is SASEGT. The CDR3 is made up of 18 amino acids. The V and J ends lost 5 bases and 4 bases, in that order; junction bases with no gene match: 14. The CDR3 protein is CASSSTNTGGRGTGELFF. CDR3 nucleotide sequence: TGTGCCAGCAGTTCAACCAATACAGGGGGCAGAGGCACCGGGGAGCTGTTTTTT.

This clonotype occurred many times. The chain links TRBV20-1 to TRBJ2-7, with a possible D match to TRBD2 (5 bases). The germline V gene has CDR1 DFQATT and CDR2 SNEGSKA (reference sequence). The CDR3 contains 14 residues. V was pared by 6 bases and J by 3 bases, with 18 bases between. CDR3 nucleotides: TGCAGTGCCGTGGAGGTTCTGGTTGACTACGAGCAGTACTTC. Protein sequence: CSAVEVLVDYEQYF.

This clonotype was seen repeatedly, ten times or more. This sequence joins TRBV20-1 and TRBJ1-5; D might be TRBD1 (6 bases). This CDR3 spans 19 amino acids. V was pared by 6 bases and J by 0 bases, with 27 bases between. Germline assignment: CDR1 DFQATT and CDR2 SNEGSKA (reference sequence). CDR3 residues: CSAPRAGAIRGHSNQPQHF. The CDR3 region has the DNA TGCAGTGCCCCAAGGGCGGGGGCGATTCGGGGGCATAGCAATCAGCCCCAGCATTTT.

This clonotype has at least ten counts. CDR3 in DNA: TGTGCCAGCAGCCCCGGGACAGGGGGCTCTGAAGCTTTCTTT. It encodes CASSPGTGGSEAFF. The V gene is TRBV5-6, the J gene TRBJ1-1, with TRBD1 matching over 12 bases. The CDR3 totals 14 residues. V lost 4 bases, J lost 6 bases, and 4 bases stayed unmatched. CDR1 and CDR2 (germline): SGHDT, YYEEEE.

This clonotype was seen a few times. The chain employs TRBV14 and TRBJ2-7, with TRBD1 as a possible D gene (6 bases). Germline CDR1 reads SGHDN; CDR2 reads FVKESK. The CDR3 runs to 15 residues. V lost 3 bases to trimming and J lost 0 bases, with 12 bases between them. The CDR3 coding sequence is TGTGCCAGCAGCCAGCACAGGGTCTCCTCCTACGAGCAGTACTTC. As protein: CASSQHRVSSYEQYF.

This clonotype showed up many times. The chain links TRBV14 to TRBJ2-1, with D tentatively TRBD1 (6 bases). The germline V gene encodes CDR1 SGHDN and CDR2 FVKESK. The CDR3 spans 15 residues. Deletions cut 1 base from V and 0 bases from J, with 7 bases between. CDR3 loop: CASSQGDNSYNEQFF. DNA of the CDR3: TGTGCCAGCAGCCAAGGGGACAACTCCTACAATGAGCAGTTCTTC.

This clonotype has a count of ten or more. The CDR3 nucleotides are TGTGCCAGTACCCTGGGACTAGCGGGAACTCACACCGGGGAGCTGTTTTTT. Protein product: CASTLGLAGTHTGELFF. The chain couples TRBV19 to TRBJ2-2; 13 bases fit TRBD2. There are 17 residues in the CDR3. V dropped 7 bases and J dropped 3; count of bases not matched to a gene: 8. Germline V lookup: CDR1 LNHDA, CDR2 SQIVND (reference sequence). Supplemented by reference TRBV19 and TRBJ2-2, the full variable domain reads DGGITQSPKYLFRKEGQNVTLSCEQNLNHDAMYWYRQDPGQGLRLIYYSQIVNDFQKGDIAEGYSVSREKKESFPLTVTSAQKNPTAFYLCASTLGLAGTHTGELFFGEGSRLTVL.

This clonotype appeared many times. The CDR3 nucleotides read TGTGCCAGCAGCTTCCATAACAATGAGCAGTTCTTC. It is translated as CASSFHNNEQFF. V and J are TRBV5-4 and TRBJ2-1; no definite D call. Germline V gives CDR1 SGHNT, CDR2 YYREEE (reference sequence). Trimming cost V 2 bases and J 5 bases, with 5 bases left between them. The CDR3 loop spans 12 amino acids.

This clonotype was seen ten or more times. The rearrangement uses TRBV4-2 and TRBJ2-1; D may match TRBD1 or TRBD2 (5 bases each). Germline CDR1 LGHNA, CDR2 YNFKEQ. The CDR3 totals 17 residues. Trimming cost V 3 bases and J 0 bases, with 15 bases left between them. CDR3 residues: CASSHGAGHHSYNEQFF. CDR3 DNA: TGTGCCAGCAGCCACGGGGCCGGTCATCACTCCTACAATGAGCAGTTCTTC.

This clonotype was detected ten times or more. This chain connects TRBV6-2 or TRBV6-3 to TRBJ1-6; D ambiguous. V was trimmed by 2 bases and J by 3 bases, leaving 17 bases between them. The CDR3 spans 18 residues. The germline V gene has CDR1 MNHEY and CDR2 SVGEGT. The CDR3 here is CASSYPVQNFRYNSPLHF. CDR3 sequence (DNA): TGTGCCAGCAGTTACCCTGTTCAGAATTTCCGCTATAATTCACCCCTCCACTTT.

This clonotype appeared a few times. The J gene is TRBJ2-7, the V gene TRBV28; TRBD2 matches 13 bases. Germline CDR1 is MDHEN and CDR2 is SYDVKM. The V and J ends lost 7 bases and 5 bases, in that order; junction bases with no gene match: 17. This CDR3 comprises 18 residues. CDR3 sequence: CASNPTVRTSGGVHEQYF. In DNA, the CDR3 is TGTGCCAGCAACCCAACGGTGAGGACTAGCGGGGGAGTCCACGAGCAGTACTTC.

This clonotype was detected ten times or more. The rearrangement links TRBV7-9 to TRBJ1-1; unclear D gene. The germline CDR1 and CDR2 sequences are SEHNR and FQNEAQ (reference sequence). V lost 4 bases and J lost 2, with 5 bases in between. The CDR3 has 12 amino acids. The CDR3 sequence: CASSWDNTEAFF. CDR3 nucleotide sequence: TGTGCCAGCAGCTGGGATAACACTGAAGCTTTCTTT.

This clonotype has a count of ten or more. CDR3 bases: TGTGCCAGCAGCCCTGGACCGATTCGGGAGAATGAGCAGTTCTTC. Amino acids: CASSPGPIRENEQFF. The chain carries TRBV12-3 or TRBV12-4 and TRBJ2-1; D perhaps matches TRBD2 (6 bases). Between the trimmed V and J ends, which lost 6 bases and 7 bases, there was a span of 19 bases. The CDR3 loop spans 15 amino acids.

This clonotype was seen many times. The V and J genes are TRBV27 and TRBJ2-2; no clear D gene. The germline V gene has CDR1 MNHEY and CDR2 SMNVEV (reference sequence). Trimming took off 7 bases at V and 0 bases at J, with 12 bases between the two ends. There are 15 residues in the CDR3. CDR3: CASTSQVTNTGELFF. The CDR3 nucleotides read TGTGCCAGCACCTCGCAGGTTACGAACACCGGGGAGCTGTTTTTT.

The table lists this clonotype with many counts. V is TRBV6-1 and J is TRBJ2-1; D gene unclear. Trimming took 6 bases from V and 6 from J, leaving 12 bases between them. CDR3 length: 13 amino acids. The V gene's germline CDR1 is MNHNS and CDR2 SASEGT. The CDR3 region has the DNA TGTGCCAGCAGGGGCCAGCGTTTCAATGAGCAGTTCTTC. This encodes CASRGQRFNEQFF.